A single sample is the source of the 30 T cell receptor beta chains below, sequenced in a study of CD8 T cells in Susac syndrome. Reverse transcription used about 0.45 to 1 ug RNA and random hexamers. Each CDR3 protein is one row after TCRdb ran MiXCR on the immunoSEQ multiplex PCR reads. Among 120,000 to 150,000 distinct CDR3 sequences listed, nearly 95% were seen once. The sequenced sample consisted of CD8+ T cells from PBMCs. The receptors were sampled from a human donor in good health.

The J gene is TRBJ2-2, the V gene TRBV27; 8 nucleotides line up with TRBD2. Germline values: CDR1 MNHEY, CDR2 SMNVEV (reference sequence). The CDR3 sequence is 15 residues long. The junction had 8 bases not matched to a gene; V was cut back by 7 bases and J by 4 bases. The CDR3 nucleotides read TGTGCCAGCACCTTGACCGGACTAGCCACCGGGGAGCTGTTTTTT. Translation: CASTLTGLATGELFF.

The chain is built from TRBV20-1 and TRBJ2-2; D unclear. This CDR3 region has 13 residues. V was shortened by 3 bases and J by 5 bases, with 10 bases between the two germline ends. Germline assignment: CDR1 DFQATT and CDR2 SNEGSKA (reference sequence). CDR3 region: CSASNRNTGELFF. CDR3 nucleotide sequence: TGCAGTGCTAGCAATCGTAATACCGGGGAGCTGTTTTTT.

The chain links TRBV5-6 to TRBJ2-1; D gene uncertain. The CDR3 is 13 amino acids. V shed 0 bases and J shed 7 bases, with 8 bases lying between them. Germline V gene sequence: CDR1 SGHDT, CDR2 YYEEEE. CDR3 sequence: CASSLGQVNEQFF. The CDR3 DNA is TGTGCCAGCAGCTTGGGGCAGGTAAATGAGCAGTTCTTC.

The chain recombines TRBV15 with TRBJ2-7, with a tentative D call TRBD1 (5 bases). Germline assignment: CDR1 LNHNV and CDR2 YYDKDF (reference sequence). Trimming left V 3 bases short and J 2 bases short, with 11 bases between. This CDR3 is 14 amino acids long. As DNA, the CDR3 is TGTGCCACCAGCAGTGATCAGGGTCCCTACGAGCAGTACTTC. Its translation: CATSSDQGPYEQYF.

The J gene is TRBJ2-7, the V gene TRBV29-1; 10 bases agree with TRBD2. The CDR3 runs 14 residues. Per germline, CDR1 SQVTM and CDR2 ANQGSEA. The ends lost 2 bases at V and 3 bases at J; junction bases unmatched: 4. Written as DNA, the CDR3 is TGCAGCGTTGAACTAGCGGGAGACGGCTACGAGCAGTACTTC. It specifies CSVELAGDGYEQYF.

V is TRBV3-1 and J is TRBJ1-4, with 7 bases identical to TRBD1. Germline V CDR1 and CDR2: LGHDT, YNNKEL (reference sequence). Trimming cost V 4 bases and J 8 bases; bases outside gene matches: 7. The CDR3 spans 14 residues. This CDR3 is CASSLEGGDEKLFF. The CDR3 nucleotides read TGTGCCAGCAGCCTCGAAGGGGGCGACGAAAAACTGTTTTTT.

The V and J genes are TRBV6-5 and TRBJ2-7, with a possible D match to TRBD2 (5 bases). Germline V lookup: CDR1 MNHEY, CDR2 SVGAGI. The CDR3 spans 13 residues. Trimming took off 2 bases at V and 0 bases at J, with 5 bases between the two ends. The CDR3 DNA reads TGTGCCAGCAGTTACGACTACTCCTACGAGCAGTACTTC. This encodes CASSYDYSYEQYF.

The chain recombines TRBV5-1 with TRBJ2-1; 8 bases are shared with TRBD1. The V gene end was trimmed by 2 bases and the J gene end by 5 bases; junction bases not matched to a gene: 6. Per germline, CDR1 SGHRS and CDR2 YFSETQ. The CDR3 has 15 residues. The DNA of the CDR3 is TGCGCCAGCAGCTTTTATGGGACAGGACACAATGAGCAGTTCTTC. This translates into CASSFYGTGHNEQFF.

The chain combines TRBV4-3 with TRBJ2-7; 7 bases align to TRBD2. J gave up 2 bases and V 2 bases, and 6 bases lay outside the gene matches. The CDR3 has 15 residues. Germline V gene lookup returns CDR1 LGHNA and CDR2 YSLEER. This CDR3 reads CASSQILAATYEQYF. DNA for the CDR3: TGCGCCAGCAGCCAAATTCTAGCGGCGACCTACGAGCAGTACTTC.

The table lists this clonotype with a count of one. The rearrangement joins TRBV28 to TRBJ1-4; D not certain. CDR1 and CDR2 (germline): MDHEN, SYDVKM. V lost 4 bases, J lost 0 bases, and 3 bases lay in between. This CDR3 is built from 13 residues. Here the CDR3 DNA reads TGTGCCAGCAGTTCTGCAACTAATGAAAAACTGTTTTTT. It yields the protein CASSSATNEKLFF.

The V call is TRBV14, the J call TRBJ2-7; TRBD2 might be the D (6 bases). CDR1 and CDR2 (germline): SGHDN, FVKESK. The CDR3 is 14 amino acids. The V and J ends lost 0 bases and 3 bases respectively, with 9 bases between them. CDR3 in amino acids: CASSQDPGDYEQYF. CDR3 sequence (DNA): TGTGCCAGCAGCCAAGATCCGGGGGACTACGAGCAGTACTTC.

The rearrangement uses TRBV29-1 and TRBJ2-2, with no clear D. The CDR3 is made up of 12 amino acids. The V and J ends lost 5 bases and 4 bases respectively, with 8 bases between them. Germline-derived CDR1 and CDR2 are SQVTM and ANQGSEA. The CDR3 is CSVLVSTGELFF. In DNA, the CDR3 is TGCAGCGTTCTGGTGAGCACCGGGGAGCTGTTTTTT.

The V and J genes are TRBV7-9 and TRBJ2-7, with 9 bases fitting TRBD1. CDR3 length: 14 residues. Germline CDR1 and CDR2: SEHNR and FQNEAQ (reference sequence). The ends lost 6 bases at V and 6 bases at J; junction bases unmatched: 9. The CDR3 nucleotides are TGTGCCAGCAGTGACGACGGACAGGGGCCCGAGCAGTACTTC. This sequence encodes CASSDDGQGPEQYF. Based on the CDR3 plus reference TRBV7-9 and TRBJ2-7, the full variable domain is DTGVSQNPRHKITKRGQNVTFRCDPISEHNRLYWYRQTLGQGPEFLTYFQNEAQLEKSRLLSDRFSAERPKGSFSTLEIQRTEQGDSAMYLCASSDDGQGPEQYFGPGTRLTVT.

This chain links TRBV7-9 with TRBJ2-6; 7 positions agree with TRBD1. Germline lookup yields CDR1 SEHNR and CDR2 FQNEAQ (reference sequence). This CDR3 comprises 16 residues. The junction had 10 bases not matched to a gene; V was cut back by 10 bases and J by 1 base. The CDR3 region is CATTGTDPSGANVLTF. CDR3 coding DNA: TGTGCCACTACAGGGACAGACCCGTCTGGGGCCAACGTCCTGACTTTC.

The rearrangement joins TRBV9 to TRBJ1-1; D is uncertain. From germline, CDR1 is SGDLS and CDR2 YYNGEE. Trimming stripped 0 bases from V and 0 bases from J, with 12 bases between. The CDR3 runs 16 residues. The CDR3 sequence is CASSVVPAVMNTEAFF. The CDR3 DNA follows: TGTGCCAGCAGCGTAGTCCCCGCGGTTATGAACACTGAAGCTTTCTTT.

This clonotype was found once. This sequence joins TRBV20-1 and TRBJ1-5, with TRBD1 identical over 8 bases. The germline V gene has CDR1 DFQATT and CDR2 SNEGSKA (reference sequence). The CDR3 spans 15 residues. J gave up 4 bases and V 1 base, and 6 bases lay outside the gene matches. DNA of the CDR3: TGCAGTGCTAGAGCCACAGGGGGTTGGAATCAGCCCCAGCATTTT. Its protein is CSARATGGWNQPQHF.

The chain links TRBV27 to TRBJ2-2; weak D call: TRBD1 (5 bases). Germline-derived CDR1 and CDR2 are MNHEY and SMNVEV (reference sequence). This CDR3 region has 13 residues. Trimming removed 5 bases from V and 5 bases from J, with 9 bases in between. CDR3 protein: CASSLRETGELFF. Written as DNA, the CDR3 is TGTGCCAGCAGTCTCAGGGAAACCGGGGAGCTGTTTTTT.

The chain joins TRBV20-1 to TRBJ1-5, with D tentatively TRBD1 (5 bases). The germline V gene encodes CDR1 DFQATT and CDR2 SNEGSKA (reference sequence). The CDR3 extends over 14 amino acids. The V end lost 0 bases, the J end lost 4 bases, and 10 bases lay between the germline ends. In DNA form, the CDR3 reads TGCAGTGCTAGAGAGGGGGGAGGTAATCAGCCCCAGCATTTT. It specifies CSAREGGGNQPQHF.

This chain uses TRBV15 with TRBJ1-1; no clear D. The CDR3 loop spans 14 amino acids. The V gene's germline CDR1 is LNHNV and CDR2 YYDKDF (reference sequence). V gave up 4 bases and J gave up 2 bases, with 11 bases separating them. The CDR3 region is CATSTPWVNTEAFF. In DNA form, the CDR3 reads TGTGCCACCAGCACCCCATGGGTTAACACTGAAGCTTTCTTT.

The J gene is TRBJ2-7, the V gene TRBV20-1; TRBD2 agrees at 14 bases. Germline-derived CDR1 and CDR2 are DFQATT and SNEGSKA (reference sequence). The V and J ends lost 5 bases and 4 bases, in that order; junction bases with no gene match: 4. CDR3 size: 14 residues. The CDR3, as DNA: TGCAGTGCTCCCGGGACTAGCGGGGGATACGAGCAGTACTTC. Its translation: CSAPGTSGGYEQYF.

The gene calls are TRBV3-1 and TRBJ2-5, with no clear D. CDR3 length: 13 residues. Germline loops: CDR1 LGHDT, CDR2 YNNKEL (reference sequence). Trimming took 3 bases from V and 1 from J, leaving 6 bases between them. Written as DNA, the CDR3 is TGTGCCAGCAGCCATGGCCCCCAAGAGACCCAGTACTTC. This gives the protein CASSHGPQETQYF.

The chain links TRBV6-5 to TRBJ2-1; tentative D call: TRBD1 (5 bases). The CDR3 runs to 15 residues. Germline CDR1 reads MNHEY; CDR2 reads SVGAGI. Deletions cut 5 bases from V and 0 bases from J, with 11 bases between. CDR3 coding DNA: TGTGCCAGCAGTCAGACAGCGAGCTCCTACAATGAGCAGTTCTTC. Its protein product is CASSQTASSYNEQFF.

The chain joins TRBV24-1 to TRBJ2-5; 9 bases align to TRBD1. CDR1 is KGHDR and CDR2 is SFDVKD in the germline V gene. The CDR3 contains 15 residues. J lost 5 bases, V lost 4 bases, and 7 bases had no gene match. The CDR3 DNA reads TGTGCCACCAGTGAAGAACAGGGGACAGGGGAGACCCAGTACTTC. This encodes CATSEEQGTGETQYF.

The chain combines TRBV7-9 with TRBJ2-1, with D possibly matching TRBD2 (5 bases). CDR3 length equals 15 residues. V was pared by 8 bases and J by 5 bases, with 19 bases between. The germline V gene encodes CDR1 SEHNR and CDR2 FQNEAQ (reference sequence). CDR3 nucleotides: TGTGCCAGCGCCAAACCGCCGGGGAACGACAATGAGCAGTTCTTC. Protein sequence: CASAKPPGNDNEQFF.

The genes are TRBV6-2 or TRBV6-3 and TRBJ1-1; D possibly corresponds to TRBD1 (6 bases). Germline V gene data show CDR1 as MNHEY and CDR2 as SVGEGT. V gave up 5 bases and J gave up 1 base, with 14 bases separating them. This CDR3 has 15 amino acids. CDR3 loop: CASSLTDSGNTEAFF. CDR3 nucleotides: TGTGCCAGCAGTCTAACGGACAGCGGGAACACTGAAGCTTTCTTT.

J is TRBJ2-1 and V is TRBV9; D might be TRBD2 (5 bases). The CDR3 sequence is 15 residues long. Per germline, CDR1 SGDLS and CDR2 YYNGEE. V shed 0 bases and J shed 7 bases, with 14 bases lying between them. Written as DNA, the CDR3 is TGTGCCAGCAGCGTAGGGGTGGGAGCTGGGAATGAGCAGTTCTTC. Residues: CASSVGVGAGNEQFF. The whole variable domain, remainder taken from reference TRBV9 and TRBJ2-1, is DSGVTQTPKHLITATGQRVTLRCSPRSGDLSVYWYQQSLDQGLQFLIQYYNGEERAKGNILERFSAQQFPDLHSELNLSSLELGDSALYFCASSVGVGAGNEQFFGPGTRLTVL.

This chain joins TRBV7-8 and TRBJ2-3; no reliable D call. The CDR3 consists of 14 residues. Germline V gene data show CDR1 as SGHVS and CDR2 as FQNEAQ. The ends were cut back, 1 base at V and 5 bases at J, with 10 bases in the middle. CDR3 nucleotides: TGTGCCAGCAGCTTAGGGACCTCTCGAGATACGCAGTATTTT. It yields the protein CASSLGTSRDTQYF.

This chain joins TRBV12-3 or TRBV12-4 and TRBJ2-2, with D hard to call. The V and J ends lost 2 bases and 6 bases respectively, with 4 bases between them. This CDR3 comprises 12 residues. The CDR3 is CASSLPPGELFF. The CDR3 region has the DNA TGTGCCAGCAGTTTACCCCCCGGGGAGCTGTTTTTT.

This chain connects TRBV28 to TRBJ2-7; D tentatively fits TRBD1 or TRBD2 (6 bases each). The CDR3 spans 13 residues. V was cut by 6 bases and J by 5 bases, with 14 bases left in between. Germline V CDR1 and CDR2: MDHEN, SYDVKM. The CDR3 sequence: CASRLRGEDEQYF. As DNA, the CDR3 is TGTGCCAGCAGGCTTAGGGGGGAAGACGAGCAGTACTTC.

The V and J genes are TRBV4-3 and TRBJ2-2; no firm D call. Germline V gene data show CDR1 as LGHNA and CDR2 as YSLEER. V gave up 4 bases and J gave up 8 bases, with 8 bases separating them. CDR3 length: 12 amino acids. The CDR3, as DNA: TGCGCCAGCAGCCTTAGGATTGGGGAGCTGTTTTTT. This translates into CASSLRIGELFF.